Sequencing of this T cell receptor beta chain was carried out in a study of monozygotic twins with inflammatory bowel disease. Broader study findings: Against healthy co-twins, IBD patients had lower TCRbeta diversity (measured by inverse Simpson).

Without any T cell sorting, total RNA was isolated from whole blood. In the case of this clonotype: The antigen remains unidentified.

Two nested PCRs, roughly 16 and 10 cycles, amplified TCRalpha and TCRbeta cDNA. TCRdb reprocessed the 5' RACE reads and keeps a single row for each CDR3 protein, giving no DNA. Found here are over 150,000 distinct CDR3 sequences; the top ten clones hold approximately 2.5%. Germline CDR1 and CDR2: SGHRS and YFSETQ. The CDR3 runs to 16 residues. The sequenced sample was blood. The chain employs TRBV5-1 and TRBJ2-7; TCRdb calls TRBD2, which cannot be checked without DNA. The origin of this receptor is a human donor with ulcerative colitis or Crohn's disease, or a healthy co-twin of an affected twin (not recorded which). The CDR3 region is CASSGGLAPGPYEQYF. Drawing the rest from reference TRBV5-1 and TRBJ2-7, the complete variable domain is KAGVTQTPRYLIKTRGQQVTLSCSPISGHRSVSWYQQTPGQGLQFLFEYFSETQRNKGNFPGRFSGRQFSNSRSEMNVSTLELGDSALYLCASSGGLAPGPYEQYFGPGTRLTVT.